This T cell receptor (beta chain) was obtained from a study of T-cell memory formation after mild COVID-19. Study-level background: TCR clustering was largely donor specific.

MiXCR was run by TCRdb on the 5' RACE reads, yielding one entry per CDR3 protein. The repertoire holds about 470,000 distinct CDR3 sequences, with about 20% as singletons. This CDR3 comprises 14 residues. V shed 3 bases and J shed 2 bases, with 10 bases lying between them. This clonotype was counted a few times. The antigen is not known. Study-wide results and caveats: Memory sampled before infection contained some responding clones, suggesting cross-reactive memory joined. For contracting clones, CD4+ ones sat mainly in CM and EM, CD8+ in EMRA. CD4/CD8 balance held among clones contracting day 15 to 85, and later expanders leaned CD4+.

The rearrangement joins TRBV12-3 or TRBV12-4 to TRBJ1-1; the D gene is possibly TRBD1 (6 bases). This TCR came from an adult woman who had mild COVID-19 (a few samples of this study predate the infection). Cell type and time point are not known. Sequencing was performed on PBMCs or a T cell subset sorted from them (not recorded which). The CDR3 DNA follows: TGTGCCAGCAGTTTCCAGGGGCTAAACACTGAAGCTTTCTTT. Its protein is CASSFQGLNTEAFF.